This TCR beta chain is from a study of vaccination effects on CD4 cells after COVID-19. For the study at large: After the second dose, samples were taken at median day 72.

This CDR3 is built from 14 residues. Looked up from germline, CDR1 is SNHLY and CDR2 is FYNNEI. The J segment lost 2 bases and the V segment lost 6 bases, leaving 7 bases of the junction unmatched. Overall study findings and caveats: Vaccine- and infection-induced clones showed marked clonal contraction late following vaccination.

With more than 9 days of culture completed, CD4+ T cells were isolated. The infection with SARS-CoV-2 (confirmed by PCR) occurred in this person between March and December 2020. Vaccine administered to participants consisted of two doses of either BNT162b2 or mRNA-1273. The protocol was immunoSEQ multiplex PCR, while the TCRdb copy is restricted to in-frame clones and leaves out a portion. The top ten clones hold around 7% of a sample with roughly 35,000 clones, around 72% of them seen once. As concerns this clone: Antigen specificity is unknown.

This sequence joins TRBV2 and TRBJ2-7; TRBD2 matches at 7 bases. The sequence was collected from a human donor who had a prior SARS-CoV-2 infection. The source material was CD4+ T cells from PBMCs cultured without peptide, sampled after COVID-19 vaccination. The CDR3 region has the DNA TGTGCCAGCAGCCGAGACGCGGGAGCCTACGAGCAGTACTTC. As protein: CASSRDAGAYEQYF. The variable domain in full, with the rest retrieved from reference TRBV2 and TRBJ2-7, is EPEVTQTPSHQVTQMGQEVILRCVPISNHLYFYWYRQILGQKVEFLVSFYNNEISEKSEIFDDQFSVERPDGSNFTLKIRSTKLEDSAMYFCASSRDAGAYEQYFGPGTRLTVT.